The text below deals with one T cell receptor beta chain. This clone was detected only a few times. Its antigen remains unidentified. It has no much larger one-base neighbor in the sample; base qualities were not kept. These data originate in a study of cytomegalovirus exposure and HLA in healthy donors (dated by TCRdb to about 2017). About the full investigation: The roughly 670 repertoires of the first cohort and the 110 or so validation repertoires were produced on the same platform, according to a later analysis. The study aimed to test whether signatures of past pathogen exposure could be identified by cataloging public T cell receptors. A separate validation cohort of approximately 120 different subjects was used in addition to the roughly 700-subject first cohort. High-throughput TCR immunosequencing, statistical association of individual TCRs with disease status, and machine learning were combined to predict cytomegalovirus infection status. Summary of the overall study and its limitations: The classifier was reported to diagnose cytomegalovirus status with high specificity and sensitivity in both the original and validation cohorts. Across donors, most TCR sequences were observed very rarely, whereas some public TCRs were present in many individuals. A total of 150 to 200 TCR beta chains were listed by the study as associated with cytomegalovirus. The authors suggested that the approach could potentially be generalized to other disease states and immunological phenotypes. A later analysis found that TCRs clustered in the first cohort also tended to co-occur in the roughly 120 validation repertoires, with 90% to 95% of cluster scores above 0. Three of the identified cytomegalovirus-associated TCR beta chains were confirmed in vitro to be specific for cytomegalovirus antigens. All 120 or so repertoires were used to score co-occurrence in the validation cohort in a later analysis, because that analysis had no HLA typing for the cohort.

Libraries came from the immunoSEQ multiplex PCR assay. The original methods were these. A statistical classification framework was developed to diagnose cytomegalovirus status using the catalog of TCR beta chain sequences. In TCRdb, the immuneACCESS table is reduced to in-frame sequences with V and J assigned. These tables do not hold every clone; where another copy was compared, an unresolved V gene accounts for under half, and the others remain unexplained. That table gives V, J and clone size, and the DNA gave D and trimming. Recorded for this sample are about 110,000 clones; approximately 95% of them occurred a single time. 0.67% of the sample belongs to the ten largest clones. Separate from the roughly 650-subject first cohort, the validation cohort of about 110 subjects was the group to which the donors belonged. Trimming costs V 0 bases and J 10 bases, and their ends lie 9 bases apart. From the cysteine through the phenylalanine, the CDR3 covers 13 amino acids. Only the CDR3 DNA is retained, 39 bases long and in frame from the first base. The germline V gene supplies CDR1 SGHVS and CDR2 FQNEAQ.

This clonotype was sampled from a young woman in good health and CMV-seronegative. The rearrangement combines TRBV7-8 with TRBJ2-2; no confident D gene assignment can be made. Sequencing was carried out using PBMCs. DNA sequence: TGTGCCAGCAGCTTAGCGAGCGAATTGGAGCTGTTTTTT. It translates to CASSLASELELFF. Supplemented by the reference TRBV7-8 and TRBJ2-2 proteins around the CDR3, the complete variable domain is GAGVSQSPRYKVAKRGQDVALRCDPISGHVSLFWYQQALGQGPEFLTYFQNEAQLDKSGLPSDRFFAERPEGSVSTLKIQRTQQEDSAVYLCASSLASELELFFGEGSRLTVL.